This TCR beta chain was identified in a study of T-cell memory formation after mild COVID-19. Notes on this clonotype: Its antigen is as yet unknown.

TCR alpha and TCR beta cDNA libraries carrying sample barcodes and UMIs were produced by 5'RACE using constant-segment primers. TCRdb reprocessed the 5' RACE reads via MiXCR and lists one record per CDR3 protein. This sample has hundreds of thousands of distinct CDR3 sequences, with about a sixth found just once. CDR1 and CDR2 (germline): SGHTA, FQGTGA. Trimming removed 4 bases at V and 10 bases at J, with 11 bases between. This CDR3 has 13 residues. Study outcomes and limitations: In second-wave clones peaking day 37, SARS-CoV-2 specificity remained unconfirmed. Researchers report contracting CD4+ clones mostly in CM and EM, with CD8+ clones in EMRA.

The J gene is TRBJ1-6, the V gene TRBV7-3; D is unclear. Sequencing was carried out using PBMCs or a T cell subset sorted from them (not recorded which). This clonotype was sampled from a man aged 18 to 35 who had mild COVID-19 (a few samples of this study predate the infection). Cell type and time point are not known. CDR3 DNA: TGTGCCAGCAGCTCCAAGGGTGGATCACCCCTCCACTTT. Its protein product is CASSSKGGSPLHF.